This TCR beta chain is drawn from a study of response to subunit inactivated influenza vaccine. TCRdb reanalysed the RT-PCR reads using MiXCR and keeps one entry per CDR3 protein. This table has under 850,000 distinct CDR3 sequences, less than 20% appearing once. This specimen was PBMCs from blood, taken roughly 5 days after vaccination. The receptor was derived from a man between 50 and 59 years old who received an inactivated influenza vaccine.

For the CDR3, the DNA is TGCAGTGCTAGAGTCTCAGGGATTACCTACAATGAGCAGTTCTTC. It codes for CSARVSGITYNEQFF. The chain has TRBV20-1 and TRBJ2-1; possibly TRBD1 for D (5 bases). The ends were cut back, 1 base at V and 2 bases at J, with 12 bases in the middle. The CDR3 length is 15 residues. CDR1 and CDR2 from the germline V gene are DFQATT and SNEGSKA (reference sequence).